Each of the 13 T cell receptor beta chains below was sequenced from the same sample in a study of blood T cells in healthy people across ages. Primers used in a second PCR of about 7 to 12 cycles were a sample-barcoded 5' primer and a J-beta primer mix. Each CDR3 protein gets one entry after TCRdb re-called the 5' RACE reads with MiXCR. The sample records some 850,000 distinct CDR3 sequences, under 30% being singletons. Another study also made use of these data, one on T cells of mothers and their children.

Sequencing input: blood. The source is a boy aged 5-17 years in good health.

CDR3 nucleotide sequence: TGTGCCAGCAGCCTTAGAGCGGGGCCGAACATTCAGTACTTC. This codes for CASSLRAGPNIQYF. V and J are TRBV14 and TRBJ2-4; 7 bases are shared with TRBD2. Germline trimming cut 4 bases from V and 7 bases from J; bases unmatched to any gene: 7. The germline CDR1 and CDR2 sequences are SGHDN and FVKESK. CDR3 length equals 14 residues.

This chain joins TRBV7-9 and TRBJ2-2, with 8 positions matching TRBD2. CDR3 length: 17 residues. CDR1 is SEHNR and CDR2 is FQNEAQ in the germline V gene (reference sequence). V lost 2 bases, J lost 3 bases, and 8 bases stayed unmatched. The CDR3 protein is CASSLSWTSSDTGELFF. CDR3 sequence (DNA): TGTGCCAGCAGCTTATCCTGGACTAGCAGCGACACCGGGGAGCTGTTTTTT. The complete variable domain, with remaining parts taken from reference TRBV7-9 and TRBJ2-2, reads DTGVSQNPRHKITKRGQNVTFRCDPISEHNRLYWYRQTLGQGPEFLTYFQNEAQLEKSRLLSDRFSAERPKGSFSTLEIQRTEQGDSAMYLCASSLSWTSSDTGELFFGEGSRLTVL.

V and J are TRBV29-1 and TRBJ2-1, with D possibly being TRBD2 (6 bases). This CDR3 contains 16 residues. Germline V gene lookup returns CDR1 SQVTM and CDR2 ANQGSEA. The V end was cut by 7 bases, the J end by 0 bases, with 19 bases between. The CDR3 sequence is CSAEATRMSSYNEQFF. In nucleotides, the CDR3 is TGCAGCGCAGAGGCGACTAGGATGAGCTCCTACAATGAGCAGTTCTTC.

This clonotype came up many times. The CDR3 region has the DNA TGCGCCAGCAGCCCGGGGGGGGGCTACGAGCAGTACTTC. Protein: CASSPGGGYEQYF. The chain joins TRBV5-1 to TRBJ2-7; TRBD2 matches 8 bases. From germline, CDR1 is SGHRS and CDR2 YFSETQ. With V trimmed by 4 bases and J by 3 bases, 3 bases remained unmatched. The CDR3 sequence is 13 residues long.

This clonotype turned up a few times. This chain links TRBV28 with TRBJ1-5, with D possibly TRBD1 on 5 matching bases. The V and J ends lost 7 bases and 4 bases respectively, with 23 bases between them. This CDR3 is built from 17 residues. Germline values: CDR1 MDHEN, CDR2 SYDVKM. CDR3 region: CASMSQGWPDGNQPQHF. The CDR3 DNA sequence: TGTGCCAGCATGTCGCAGGGATGGCCTGACGGGAATCAGCCCCAGCATTTT.

A word on this clonotype: One end of the junction does not line up with germline, which may come from a read error. V gene TRBV3-1 combines with J gene TRBJ2-4; D is unclear. The CDR3 sequence is 8 residues long. Germline lookup yields CDR1 LGHDT and CDR2 YNNKEL (reference sequence). The CDR3 nucleotides read TGTGCCAGCAGCCTTGGCCCTTTC. Its protein is CASSLGPF.

CDR3 nucleotide sequence: TGTGCCAGCAGCGAGAAACCGGGACAGGGGGTCTACGAGCAGTACTTC. Encoded protein: CASSEKPGQGVYEQYF. The gene calls are TRBV9 and TRBJ2-7; 11 bases are a match to TRBD1. With 3 bases clipped from V and 3 bases from J, the junction kept 8 bases outside the gene matches. This CDR3 comprises 16 residues. CDR1 and CDR2 (germline): SGDLS, YYNGEE.

The chain joins TRBV6-1 to TRBJ2-5, with D hard to call. Germline CDR1 MNHNS, CDR2 SASEGT. This CDR3 has 14 amino acids. V shed 8 bases and J shed 2 bases, with 15 bases lying between them. CDR3 region: CASYSKTSQETQYF. CDR3 in DNA: TGTGCCAGCTACTCAAAGACGTCTCAAGAGACCCAGTACTTC.

The gene calls are TRBV28 and TRBJ1-1; D is ambiguous. Germline V gene sequence: CDR1 MDHEN, CDR2 SYDVKM. The ends were cut back, 5 bases at V and 5 bases at J, with 18 bases in the middle. CDR3 length: 15 amino acids. The CDR3 loop is CASSRPMRRGTEAFF. DNA for the CDR3: TGTGCCAGCAGTCGACCTATGAGACGAGGGACTGAAGCTTTCTTT.

This chain's CDR3 is CASSSGTSGAGEQFF. The DNA for the CDR3 is TGTGCCAGCAGCTCGGGGACTAGCGGGGCCGGTGAGCAGTTCTTC. The V call is TRBV27, the J call TRBJ2-1; 13 nucleotides agree with TRBD2. This CDR3 region has 15 residues. CDR1 is MNHEY and CDR2 is SMNVEV in the germline V gene (reference sequence). Trimming at V came to 6 bases and at J to 9 bases, leaving 8 bases not matched to a gene.

V usage is TRBV4-1 and J usage is TRBJ1-2; D gene unclear. This CDR3 contains 14 residues. The V gene's germline CDR1 is MGHRA and CDR2 YSYEKL. Trimming left V 1 base short and J 7 bases short, with 13 bases between. The chain's CDR3 is CASSQVLTFGGYTF. In DNA, the CDR3 is TGCGCCAGCAGCCAAGTACTGACGTTCGGTGGCTACACCTTC.

V gene TRBV5-1 combines with J gene TRBJ1-6, with TRBD1 matching over 8 bases. CDR1 and CDR2 from the germline V gene are SGHRS and YFSETQ. V lost 5 bases to trimming and J lost 7 bases; unmatched junction nucleotides: 14. This CDR3 comprises 17 residues. The CDR3 protein is CASSSGTGLWSNSPLHF. The CDR3 bases are TGCGCCAGCAGTTCCGGGACAGGCCTCTGGTCGAATTCACCCCTCCACTTT.

This clonotype was seen a few times. The chain recombines TRBV9 with TRBJ1-6; D not certain. This CDR3 has 15 amino acids. Germline assignment: CDR1 SGDLS and CDR2 YYNGEE. V shed 0 bases and J shed 0 bases, with 4 bases lying between them. In nucleotides, the CDR3 is TGTGCCAGCAGCGTAGCCGGCTCCTATAATTCACCCCTCCACTTT. It translates to CASSVAGSYNSPLHF.